In this sample, the clone carrying this T cell receptor (beta chain) turned up once. Its cognate antigen is unknown. The entry originates in a study of cytomegalovirus exposure and HLA in healthy donors. Study-level points and caveats: In a later analysis, approximately 15,000 TCR beta sequences were associated with HLA alleles at 0.05 false discovery rate.

A multiplex PCR was run with 60 Vbeta primers and 13 Jbeta primers. Using immunoSEQ multiplex PCR, the repertoire was profiled, and TCRdb retains in-frame clones only, with some absent. Of approximately 120,000 clones in the sample, less than 80% were seen once. V was pared by 4 bases and J by 0 bases, with 8 bases between. The CDR3 totals 14 residues. In germline, CDR1 is SGDLS, CDR2 YYNGEE. The clonotype originates from a woman aged 50 to 60 in good health and CMV-seropositive. V and J are TRBV9 and TRBJ2-4; D remains ambiguous. The sequencing sample was made of PBMCs. CDR3 residues: CASSPTVAKNIQYF. Here the CDR3 DNA reads TGTGCCAGCAGCCCAACGGTAGCCAAAAACATTCAGTACTTC.